This T cell receptor (beta chain) was found in a study of shared clonotypes between healthy human individuals. Findings and limits, study-wide: In contrast to clonotypes shared by all four donors, non-shared clonotypes had lower generation probabilities.

Details on this clone: Its antigen is unknown.

This CDR3 is built from 15 residues. V shed 5 bases and J 0 bases; nucleotides not matched to a gene: 5. Germline V gene sequence: CDR1 MNHEY, CDR2 SVGAGI. Profiling relied on immunoSEQ multiplex PCR, and the TCRdb table lists in-frame clones only, not all of them. The profile shows 1,500,000 or so clones, around 97% of them singletons. The rearrangement uses TRBV6-5 and TRBJ2-3; TRBD1 matches 7 bases. What was sequenced was naive CD4+ T cells sorted from blood. The subset is: CD45RA+ positively selected. The TCR sequence derives from a man aged 30-40 years in good health. The CDR3 nucleotides are TGTGCCAGCAGTCGGGACAGACCTAGCACAGATACGCAGTATTTT. This sequence encodes CASSRDRPSTDTQYF.